The 26 T cell receptor beta chains reported below all come from one sample, sequenced in a study of cytomegalovirus exposure and HLA in healthy donors. The PCR was carried out with 60 Vbeta primers and 13 Jbeta primers. Using immunoSEQ multiplex PCR, the repertoire was profiled, and TCRdb retains in-frame clones only, with some absent. The sample shows about 190,000 clones, approximately 80% of them seen only once. The sequencing input was PBMCs. These receptors were obtained from a boy between 10 and 17 years old in good health and CMV-seronegative.

Only a few counts were recorded for this clone. This sequence joins TRBV19 and TRBJ2-6; 11 bases are a match to TRBD1. The CDR3 covers 18 residues. In germline, CDR1 is LNHDA, CDR2 SQIVND (reference sequence). Trimming took 7 bases from V and 0 from J; bases not matched to a gene: 8. The DNA of the CDR3 is TGTGCCAGTAAGCGGGGTGGGACAGGGGGCTCTGGGGCCAACGTCCTGACTTTC. This translates into CASKRGGTGGSGANVLTF.

The rearrangement links TRBV10-3 to TRBJ2-7, with unresolved D. The CDR3 loop spans 11 amino acids. Trimming removed 4 bases at V and 5 bases at J, with 6 bases between. Germline V lookup: CDR1 ENHRY, CDR2 SYGVKD. The CDR3 DNA sequence: TGTGCCATCAGTGGATCGGACGAGCAGTACTTC. As protein: CAISGSDEQYF.

J is TRBJ1-5 and V is TRBV2; no clear D. The CDR3 covers 17 residues. The V and J ends lost 1 base and 7 bases respectively, with 20 bases between them. Germline values: CDR1 SNHLY, CDR2 FYNNEI. DNA for the CDR3: TGTGCCAGCAGTGAAGGTTTGGTGGGAGGGATCGGACAGCCCCAGCATTTT. Its translation: CASSEGLVGGIGQPQHF.

Note on this clone: The same CDR3 can be traced to other DNA sequences in this sample. The chain recombines TRBV6-1 with TRBJ1-1; D perhaps matches TRBD1 (5 bases). The CDR3 length is 14 residues. The V gene lost 4 bases and the J gene lost 7 bases, with 16 bases spanning the gap. In germline, CDR1 is MNHNS, CDR2 SASEGT. Here the CDR3 DNA reads TGTGCCAGCAGTGTACTTCAGGGATCCGGTGAAGCTTTCTTT. It yields the protein CASSVLQGSGEAFF.

The CDR3 DNA follows: TGCAGCGTCGGGGGGACAGGGATCTCCTACGAGCAGTACTTC. As protein: CSVGGTGISYEQYF. The rearrangement links TRBV29-1 to TRBJ2-7; 9 bases match TRBD1. The CDR3 covers 14 residues. Germline trimming cut 6 bases from V and 0 bases from J; bases unmatched to any gene: 6. CDR1 and CDR2 (germline): SQVTM, ANQGSEA.

Details on this clone: Distinct nucleotide sequences in the sample also encode this CDR3. The chain joins TRBV18 to TRBJ1-5, with TRBD1 as a possible D gene (5 bases). V was shortened by 1 base and J by 0 bases, with 7 bases between the two germline ends. The germline V gene has CDR1 KGHSH and CDR2 LQKENI. CDR3 length: 15 residues. CDR3 residues: CASSPQGYSNQPQHF. CDR3 sequence (DNA): TGTGCCAGCTCACCACAGGGGTATAGCAATCAGCCCCAGCATTTT.

The count of this clone is one. V usage is TRBV6-6 and J usage is TRBJ2-3, with 8 nucleotides matching TRBD2. J lost 0 bases, V lost 6 bases, and 2 bases had no gene match. Germline CDR1 is MNHNY and CDR2 is SVGAGI (reference sequence). This CDR3 has 14 amino acids. CDR3 protein: CASSGGASTDTQYF. The CDR3 nucleotides read TGTGCCAGCAGCGGGGGGGCTAGCACAGATACGCAGTATTTT.

The chain carries TRBV13 and TRBJ2-1, with D possibly matching TRBD2 (7 bases). Deletions cut 4 bases from V and 7 bases from J, with 20 bases between. The length of the CDR3 is 16 residues. CDR1 PRHDT and CDR2 FYEKMQ come from the germline V gene (reference sequence). The CDR3 protein is CASSSNRALGGNEQFF. The CDR3, as DNA: TGTGCCAGCAGCTCAAACAGGGCCCTGGGGGGGAATGAGCAGTTCTTC.

This clone appeared once. V is TRBV19 and J is TRBJ1-5; possible D gene TRBD1, 6 bases. Germline CDR1 LNHDA, CDR2 SQIVND (reference sequence). The germline V and J ends were trimmed by 3 bases and 7 bases, with 16 bases remaining between them. CDR3 size: 15 residues. CDR3 sequence: CASSMGSGTNQPQHF. CDR3 coding DNA: TGTGCCAGTAGTATGGGGTCCGGGACAAACCAGCCCCAGCATTTT.

The chain links TRBV2 to TRBJ1-4; 9 bases match TRBD1. The CDR3 covers 13 residues. Germline V gene sequence: CDR1 SNHLY, CDR2 FYNNEI. V trimming: 4 bases; J trimming: 7 bases; junction bases outside the gene matches: 1. CDR3 region: CASSADRGEKLFF. CDR3 nucleotide sequence: TGTGCCAGCAGTGCGGACAGGGGTGAAAAACTGTTTTTT. Looking up the rest from reference TRBV2 and TRBJ1-4 gives the full variable domain: EPEVTQTPSHQVTQMGQEVILRCVPISNHLYFYWYRQILGQKVEFLVSFYNNEISEKSEIFDDQFSVERPDGSNFTLKIRSTKLEDSAMYFCASSADRGEKLFFGSGTQLSVL.

In this sample, this clone turned up a few times. V usage is TRBV25-1 and J usage is TRBJ1-4, with 7 bases aligning to TRBD1. Germline assignment: CDR1 MGHDK and CDR2 SYGVNS. The V gene end was trimmed by 5 bases and the J gene end by 3 bases; junction bases not matched to a gene: 3. CDR3 length: 14 residues. DNA for the CDR3: TGTGCCAGCAGTAGGGACAGCGCTAATGAAAAACTGTTTTTT. Translating gives CASSRDSANEKLFF.

The chain carries TRBV5-4 and TRBJ2-5; 8 bases agree with TRBD1. Looked up from germline, CDR1 is SGHNT and CDR2 is YYREEE (reference sequence). This CDR3 is built from 13 residues. The trim removed 4 bases at V and 8 bases at J, leaving 7 bases unmatched. The CDR3 reads CASSPGTGVTQYF. CDR3 sequence (DNA): TGTGCCAGCAGCCCAGGGACAGGAGTAACCCAGTACTTC.

J is TRBJ2-4 and V is TRBV7-9; no definite D call. The V and J ends lost 5 bases and 1 base respectively, with 12 bases between them. The V gene's germline CDR1 is SEHNR and CDR2 FQNEAQ (reference sequence). The CDR3 is 15 amino acids. CDR3 nucleotides: TGTGCCAGCAGCCCGCAGTTGTTTGCCAAAAACATTCAGTACTTC. Translation gives CASSPQLFAKNIQYF.

The gene calls are TRBV7-2 and TRBJ2-7, with D possibly matching TRBD1 (5 bases). Germline-derived CDR1 and CDR2 are SGHTA and FQGNSA. The V end was cut by 5 bases, the J end by 0 bases, with 14 bases between. The CDR3 consists of 15 residues. The CDR3: CASSLLGHGSYEQYF. The CDR3, as DNA: TGTGCCAGCAGCCTGCTTGGACACGGCTCCTACGAGCAGTACTTC. The variable domain in full, with the rest retrieved from reference TRBV7-2 and TRBJ2-7, is GAGVSQSPSNKVTEKGKDVELRCDPISGHTALYWYRQSLGQGLEFLIYFQGNSAPDKSGLPSDRFSAERTGGSVSTLTIQRTQQEDSAVYLCASSLLGHGSYEQYFGPGTRLTVT.

This clone was recorded once. The chain uses TRBV30 and TRBJ2-5, with 7 positions matching TRBD1. The J call may not be correct, given that the DNA end is closer to TRBJ2-7. This CDR3 contains 14 residues. Germline assignment: CDR1 GTSNPN and CDR2 SVGIG (reference sequence). The CDR3 DNA sequence: TGTGCCTGGAGTGTATCCCCCACAGGGGACGAGCAGTACTTC. The encoded protein is CAWSVSPTGDEQYF.

This sequence joins TRBV10-3 and TRBJ2-5; 12 bases are shared with TRBD1. Germline CDR1 is ENHRY and CDR2 is SYGVKD. This CDR3 comprises 15 residues. Trimming at V came to 5 bases and at J to 5 bases, leaving 6 bases not matched to a gene. The CDR3 nucleotides are TGTGCCATCAGTCCGGGACAGGGGGCGTCGGAGACCCAGTACTTC. Translated, it gives CAISPGQGASETQYF.

The chain is built from TRBV7-9 and TRBJ1-3; 7 bases are shared with TRBD1. This CDR3 has 16 residues. V lost 3 bases, J lost 2 bases, and 7 bases stayed unmatched. Germline loops: CDR1 SEHNR, CDR2 FQNEAQ (reference sequence). The CDR3 here is CASSFSDRVAGNTIYF. The CDR3 region has the DNA TGTGCCAGCAGCTTCTCCGACAGGGTGGCTGGAAACACCATATATTTT.

The chain links TRBV5-4 to TRBJ2-1, with 9 bases identical to TRBD2. The V segment lost 3 bases and the J segment 3 bases; nucleotides outside the gene matches: 4. Germline CDR1 and CDR2: SGHNT and YYREEE (reference sequence). The CDR3 runs 15 residues. DNA of the CDR3: TGTGCCAGCAGCTCGACTAGCGGATTCTACAATGAGCAGTTCTTC. Translated: CASSSTSGFYNEQFF.

This clone was counted a single time. This chain joins TRBV10-3 and TRBJ1-2, with D unresolved. Trimming removed 0 bases from V and 8 bases from J, with 13 bases in between. The germline gives CDR1 ENHRY, CDR2 SYGVKD. The CDR3 is made up of 14 amino acids. The CDR3 coding sequence is TGTGCCATCAGTGAGTCTACATCCCTCAGAGGCTACACCTTC. Translation gives CAISESTSLRGYTF.

CDR3 in amino acids: CASSRKGGDYGYTF. The CDR3 coding sequence is TGTGCCAGCAGCCGTAAAGGGGGCGACTATGGCTACACCTTC. V gene TRBV6-6 combines with J gene TRBJ1-2; 7 nucleotides agree with TRBD1. The V gene end was trimmed by 6 bases and the J gene end by 3 bases; junction bases not matched to a gene: 7. This CDR3 comprises 14 residues. From germline, CDR1 is MNHNY and CDR2 SVGAGI (reference sequence).

The V gene is TRBV6-4, the J gene TRBJ2-1, with D possibly TRBD2 on 5 matching bases. The CDR3 is made up of 16 amino acids. V lost 3 bases and J lost 2, with 14 bases in between. Germline values: CDR1 MRHNA, CDR2 SNTAGT. The CDR3 loop is CASSDAPDSPYNEQFF. In nucleotides, the CDR3 is TGTGCCAGCAGTGATGCTCCGGACTCGCCCTACAATGAGCAGTTCTTC.

This clone has more than one count but fewer than ten. The chain combines TRBV5-6 with TRBJ2-1; 12 bases fit TRBD2. CDR3 size: 17 residues. V was clipped by 0 bases and J by 8 bases; unmatched bases: 9. The V gene's germline CDR1 is SGHDT and CDR2 YYEEEE. CDR3 protein: CASSLAPGLAGSHEQFF. DNA for the CDR3: TGTGCCAGCAGCTTGGCCCCGGGACTAGCGGGTAGCCATGAGCAGTTCTTC.

In this sample, this clone turned up a few times. The J gene is TRBJ2-7, the V gene TRBV19; TRBD2 aligns across 11 bases. The CDR3 has 15 residues. Per the germline V gene, CDR1 is LNHDA and CDR2 is SQIVND (reference sequence). With V trimmed by 5 bases and J by 4 bases, 7 bases remained unmatched. The CDR3 bases are TGTGCCAGTAGTGTTACTAGCGGGAGAGGGTACGAGCAGTACTTC. It codes for CASSVTSGRGYEQYF.

The chain has TRBV7-3 and TRBJ2-1; the match to TRBD2 covers 16 bases. The CDR3 covers 19 residues. Germline V lookup: CDR1 SGHTA, CDR2 FQGTGA. With 3 bases clipped from V and 5 bases from J, the junction kept 10 bases outside the gene matches. In DNA, the CDR3 is TGTGCCAGCAGCTTCCCACCGGGACTAGCGGGGGGGGCAAACAATGAGCAGTTCTTC. Its translation is CASSFPPGLAGGANNEQFF.

The chain couples TRBV14 to TRBJ2-7; 8 nucleotides align to TRBD2. Germline V CDR1 and CDR2: SGHDN, FVKESK. With V trimmed by 3 bases and J by 2 bases, 9 bases remained unmatched. The length of the CDR3 is 16 residues. The CDR3 is CASSQRGGRPPYEQYF. DNA of the CDR3: TGTGCCAGCAGCCAGAGGGGCGGGAGGCCGCCCTACGAGCAGTACTTC.

The chain has TRBV7-3 and TRBJ2-2; D remains ambiguous. This CDR3 is built from 14 residues. Germline V gene lookup returns CDR1 SGHTA and CDR2 FQGTGA. Trimming cost V 1 base and J 3 bases, with 6 bases left between them. In DNA form, the CDR3 reads TGTGCCAGCAGCTTAAACAGATACACCGGGGAGCTGTTTTTT. Amino acid sequence: CASSLNRYTGELFF.